This T cell receptor beta chain is from a study of control samples from healthy donors and cancer patients. Here immunoSEQ multiplex PCR was the method, and the copy in TCRdb shows in-frame clones only, minus some. The repertoire holds some 71,000 clones, with 75% to 95% as singletons. V was trimmed by 1 base and J by 0 bases, leaving 16 bases between them. Germline CDR1 reads MNHNS; CDR2 reads SASEGT. The CDR3 is 17 amino acids. The material sequenced was PBMCs. The TCR originated in a woman in her forties or fifties with colorectal cancer. This sequence joins TRBV6-1 and TRBJ2-7, with D unresolved. In DNA form, the CDR3 reads TGTGCCAGCAGTGAAGTGTACGGGCTAGAAGCCTCCTACGAGCAGTACTTC. It is translated as CASSEVYGLEASYEQYF.